These T cell receptor beta chains were read from a single sample in a study of blood T cell repertoires in COVID-19. This table comes from immunoSEQ multiplex PCR, and its TCRdb copy is limited to in-frame clones, with some not included. Of around 200,000 clones listed, approximately 86% are singletons. Sequenced sample: peripheral blood. These receptor sequences come from a woman of 80 years or more in a cohort sampled during active or convalescent COVID-19. Both conserved end residues are part of each CDR3. D genes are given only for firm matches. The size field is filled for only some rows; it gives once, few, many or a size class.

d_call j_call v_call clone_size cdr3_aa cdr3_nt
NA TRBJ2-7 TRBV29-1 NA CSVDRGRGEQYF TGCAGCGTTGATAGGGGCAGGGGCGAGCAGTACTTC
TRBD1 TRBJ1-1 TRBV18 once CASSRTEGADTEAFF TGTGCCAGCTCACGAACCGAGGGGGCGGACACTGAAGCTTTCTTT
NA TRBJ1-4 TRBV12-3/TRBV12-4 once CASSPDSREKLFF TGTGCCAGCAGTCCGGACAGCAGAGAAAAACTGTTTTTT
TRBD1 TRBJ1-2 TRBV27 NA CASSPWTGVGYGYTF TGTGCCAGCAGTCCATGGACAGGGGTGGGCTATGGCTACACCTTC
NA TRBJ1-4 TRBV24-1 once CATSDATDSQSNEKLFF TGTGCCACCAGTGATGCTACGGACAGCCAAAGTAATGAAAAACTGTTTTTT
NA TRBJ1-5 TRBV15 NA CATRDSNQPQHF TGTGCCACCCGCGATAGCAATCAGCCCCAGCATTTT
NA TRBJ1-3 TRBV6-1 NA CASSELALNPGNTIYF TGTGCCAGCAGTGAATTGGCACTAAATCCTGGAAACACCATATATTTT
NA TRBJ1-2 TRBV9 few CASSAWNRRSNYGYTF TGTGCCAGCAGCGCGTGGAACAGGCGTTCTAACTATGGCTACACCTTC
TRBD1 TRBJ1-4 TRBV7-9 NA CASSLAGTGIREKLFF TGTGCCAGCAGCTTAGCCGGGACAGGTATTCGTGAAAAACTGTTTTTT
TRBD1 TRBJ2-2 TRBV5-4 NA CASSSSGQGGTGELFF TGTGCCAGCAGCTCCTCGGGACAGGGTGGTACCGGGGAGCTGTTTTTT
NA TRBJ2-2 TRBV6-6 NA CASSYLENTGELFF TGTGCCAGCAGTTACTTAGAGAACACCGGGGAGCTGTTTTTT
TRBD1 TRBJ1-5 TRBV7-9 NA CASSITGGQGNQPQHF TGTGCCAGCAGTATCACAGGGGGACAGGGCAATCAGCCCCAGCATTTT
NA TRBJ1-4 TRBV5-4 NA CASSLEGGGSEKLFF TGTGCCAGCAGCTTGGAGGGGGGCGGGAGTGAAAAACTGTTTTTT
NA TRBJ2-5 TRBV4-1 NA CASSHLPLTETQYF TGCGCCAGCAGCCATCTTCCTCTTACTGAGACCCAGTACTTC
NA TRBJ1-4 TRBV5-1 NA CASSRTESNEKLFF TGCGCCAGCAGCCGGACAGAATCTAATGAAAAACTGTTTTTT
NA TRBJ1-2 TRBV6-5 NA CASSPRVQTAIGYTF TGTGCCAGCAGTCCCAGGGTACAAACAGCAATTGGCTACACCTTC
NA TRBJ2-2 TRBV14 NA CASSQARTGILTGELFF TGTGCCAGCAGCCAAGCCAGGACTGGAATTCTTACCGGGGAGCTGTTTTTT
TRBD2 TRBJ2-2 TRBV11-2 NA CASSVRTSGRLIAGELFF TGTGCCAGCAGCGTCCGGACTAGCGGGAGACTAATTGCCGGGGAGCTGTTTTTT
NA TRBJ2-3 TRBV12-3/TRBV12-4 once CALGQPTPDTQYF TGTGCCCTGGGGCAGCCAACCCCAGATACGCAGTATTTT
NA TRBJ1-1 TRBV5-6 NA CASSEQGYEDTEAFF TGTGCCAGCAGCGAACAGGGATACGAGGACACTGAAGCTTTCTTT
TRBD1 TRBJ1-2 TRBV19 NA CASTGTEYGYTF TGTGCCAGTACCGGGACAGAGTATGGCTACACCTTC
TRBD1 TRBJ1-1 TRBV5-6 NA CASSSRRDRAGAEAFF TGTGCCAGCAGCTCCCGCCGGGACAGGGCGGGCGCGGAAGCTTTCTTT
NA TRBJ1-5 TRBV7-6 NA CASSLALIPGGDQPQHF TGTGCCAGCAGCTTAGCGTTGATCCCGGGAGGCGATCAGCCCCAGCATTTT
TRBD1 TRBJ1-5 TRBV28 NA CASRVRLGQVYNQPQHF TGTGCCAGCAGAGTGAGGTTGGGACAGGTTTACAATCAGCCCCAGCATTTT
TRBD2 TRBJ2-4 TRBV11-2 NA CASSFGLAGDIQYF TGTGCCAGCAGCTTTGGACTAGCGGGGGACATTCAGTACTTC
NA TRBJ1-3 TRBV4-3 once CASSQGRGQLSGNTIYF TGCGCCAGCAGCCAAGGTAGGGGCCAGCTCTCTGGAAACACCATATATTTT
TRBD2 TRBJ2-1 TRBV11-3 NA CASSLVGRGALSEQFF TGTGCCAGCAGCTTAGTGGGGCGGGGGGCCCTAAGTGAGCAGTTCTTC
TRBD2 TRBJ2-2 TRBV11-3 NA CASSSMTSGRFTGELFF TGTGCCAGCAGCTCCATGACTAGCGGGAGGTTCACCGGGGAGCTGTTTTTT
NA TRBJ2-1 TRBV14 NA CASSPHRGNEQFF TGTGCCAGCAGCCCCCACCGAGGGAATGAGCAGTTCTTC
NA TRBJ1-4 TRBV3-1/TRBV3-2 NA CASSQETVFNEKLFF TGTGCCAGCAGCCAAGAGACAGTCTTTAATGAAAAACTGTTTTTT
NA TRBJ2-3 TRBV13 NA CASSWAAPDTQYF TGTGCCAGCAGCTGGGCTGCCCCAGATACGCAGTATTTT
NA TRBJ1-5 TRBV11-2 NA CASSGALGGQQHF TGTGCCAGCAGCGGGGCCCTGGGTGGGCAACAGCATTTT
TRBD1 TRBJ1-2 TRBV9 NA CASSPLQGSGYTF TGTGCCAGCAGCCCCCTACAGGGGTCTGGCTACACCTTC
TRBD2 TRBJ2-1 TRBV19 NA CASTERGRDEQFF TGTGCCAGTACCGAGCGGGGGCGCGATGAGCAGTTCTTC
NA TRBJ2-7 TRBV5-6 NA CASSRAASIITGEQYF TGTGCCAGCAGCCGGGCAGCCAGTATCATCACAGGCGAGCAGTACTTC